These 12 T cell receptor beta chains came from one sample sequenced in a study of cytomegalovirus exposure and HLA in healthy donors. PCR was performed using 60 Vbeta and 13 Jbeta primers. TCRdb keeps only in-frame clones here, not all; method: immunoSEQ multiplex PCR. The table has about 190,000 clones, approximately 82% seen once; the top ten hold more than 1.5%. Sequenced input: PBMCs. The receptor set was obtained from a man aged 35 to 55 in good health and CMV-seropositive.

V gene TRBV19 combines with J gene TRBJ2-7; TRBD1 matches 9 bases. This CDR3 has 17 amino acids. The V segment lost 3 bases and the J segment 4 bases; nucleotides outside the gene matches: 13. Germline CDR1 reads LNHDA; CDR2 reads SQIVND (reference sequence). The CDR3 coding sequence is TGTGCCAGTAGTATTCGAATATTTCGGGACAGGGATTACGAGCAGTACTTC. Translating gives CASSIRIFRDRDYEQYF.

The chain combines TRBV6-1 with TRBJ2-3, with D perhaps TRBD2 (5 bases). Germline assignment: CDR1 MNHNS and CDR2 SASEGT. V was cut by 2 bases and J by 1 base, with 10 bases left in between. This CDR3 is built from 15 residues. CDR3 region: CASSEWRLGTDTQYF. The CDR3 DNA is TGTGCCAGCAGTGAATGGAGGTTGGGCACAGATACGCAGTATTTT.

This clone was seen just once. The chain joins TRBV27 to TRBJ1-2; D uncertain. Trimming took 3 bases from V and 4 from J, leaving 21 bases between them. This CDR3 contains 17 residues. The germline V gene encodes CDR1 MNHEY and CDR2 SMNVEV (reference sequence). CDR3 amino acids: CASSFQQPPGHGYGYTF. CDR3 bases: TGTGCCAGCAGTTTTCAGCAGCCGCCAGGCCATGGCTATGGCTACACCTTC.

The rearrangement uses TRBV6-1 and TRBJ2-7; maybe TRBD2 (5 bases). This CDR3 contains 13 residues. From germline, CDR1 is MNHNS and CDR2 SASEGT. The germline V and J ends were trimmed by 4 bases and 3 bases, with 10 bases remaining between them. Here the CDR3 reads CASSAASFYEQYF. Written as DNA, the CDR3 is TGTGCCAGCAGTGCGGCTAGCTTCTACGAGCAGTACTTC.

This clone appeared a single time. The rearrangement uses TRBV10-3 and TRBJ2-7, with TRBD1 matching 8 bases. Germline values: CDR1 ENHRY, CDR2 SYGVKD. Trimming took 4 bases from V and 1 from J; bases not matched to a gene: 6. The CDR3 covers 15 residues. The CDR3 spells CAISGSQGGSYEQYF. The CDR3 DNA is TGTGCCATCAGTGGATCACAGGGGGGATCCTACGAGCAGTACTTC.

The V gene is TRBV25-1, the J gene TRBJ2-7, with TRBD2 matching 10 bases. The CDR3 covers 14 residues. The trim removed 2 bases at V and 2 bases at J, leaving 0 bases unmatched. In germline, CDR1 is MGHDK, CDR2 SYGVNS. CDR3 bases: TGTGCCAGCAGTGAACTAGCGGGGGCCTACGAGCAGTACTTC. As protein: CASSELAGAYEQYF.

In this sample, this clone turned up once. J is TRBJ2-3 and V is TRBV7-6; 11 bases agree with TRBD2. Germline V gene data show CDR1 as SGHVS and CDR2 as FNYEAQ. Trimming cost V 7 bases and J 1 base; bases outside gene matches: 4. The CDR3 totals 15 residues. The CDR3 reads CASTILAGGTDTQYF. The DNA of the CDR3 is TGTGCCAGCACCATACTAGCGGGAGGCACAGATACGCAGTATTTT.

Here the CDR3 reads CASSYTNLNTEAFF. The CDR3 region has the DNA TGTGCCAGCAGTTACACAAATCTGAACACTGAAGCTTTCTTT. The chain recombines TRBV6-5 with TRBJ1-1; the D is unclear. The CDR3 is 14 residues long. Germline loops: CDR1 MNHEY, CDR2 SVGAGI. Trimming removed 2 bases from V and 0 bases from J, with 7 bases in between.

V gene TRBV27 combines with J gene TRBJ2-1; the D gene is possibly TRBD2 (6 bases). This CDR3 is built from 14 residues. Germline CDR1 and CDR2: MNHEY and SMNVEV (reference sequence). With 5 bases removed from V and 8 bases from J, the gap between germline ends came to 16 bases. Here the CDR3 reads CASSRKVSGDEQFF. For the CDR3, the DNA is TGTGCCAGCAGTCGAAAGGTTTCGGGAGATGAGCAGTTCTTC.

The chain couples TRBV2 to TRBJ2-5; 7 bases are a match to TRBD1. The CDR3 spans 14 residues. Germline V gene sequence: CDR1 SNHLY, CDR2 FYNNEI. V dropped 2 bases and J dropped 3; count of bases not matched to a gene: 3. In nucleotides, the CDR3 is TGTGCCAGCAGTGAAACGACAGGGAAAGAGACCCAGTACTTC. Residues: CASSETTGKETQYF.

The sample holds a few counts of this clone. This chain links TRBV5-1 with TRBJ2-5; TRBD2 aligns across 12 bases. Germline-derived CDR1 and CDR2 are SGHRS and YFSETQ. There are 18 residues in the CDR3. Losses at the gene ends were 0 bases for V and 2 bases for J; bases not matched to a gene: 8. CDR3 nucleotides: TGCGCCAGCAGCTTGGCCAGGTCCGGACTAGCGGGACAAGAGACCCAGTACTTC. Protein: CASSLARSGLAGQETQYF. The full variable domain, its missing parts supplied by reference TRBV5-1 and TRBJ2-5, is KAGVTQTPRYLIKTRGQQVTLSCSPISGHRSVSWYQQTPGQGLQFLFEYFSETQRNKGNFPGRFSGRQFSNSRSEMNVSTLELGDSALYLCASSLARSGLAGQETQYFGPGTRLLVL.

For this clone: An end of the junction does not agree with germline; a read error may underlie this. The same CDR3 arises from other DNA sequences in this sample as well. The CDR3, as DNA: TGCGCCAGCAGCTTAGAAATAGCGGGAGGCACAGATACGCAGTATTTT. Amino acid sequence: CASSLEIAGGTDTQYF. The V call is TRBV7-9, the J call TRBJ2-3; 9 nucleotides match TRBD2. The CDR3 has 16 residues. Germline V CDR1 and CDR2: SEHNR, FQNEAQ (reference sequence).